This entry lists 20 T cell receptor beta chains sequenced from one sample in a study of molecular identifiers for immune sequencing clone quantification. One entry per CDR3 protein, called by TCRdb with MiXCR from the PCR reads. The sample contains 85,000 to 100,000 distinct CDR3 sequences, approximately 24% of which appear only once. Material for sequencing was naive CD8+ T cells from blood, with Jurkat cell RNA spiked in. Subset given: FACS-sorted CD8+CD4-CCR7+CD45RA+ naive T cells. The receptors stem from a human donor in good health. Some libraries in this study had Jurkat cell RNA spiked in.

In regard to this clonotype: Possible read error: a much larger clone is one base away. This chain links TRBV29-1 with TRBJ1-1; 7 positions agree with TRBD1. The germline V gene has CDR1 SQVTM and CDR2 ANQGSEA. V lost 6 bases and J lost 7; bases outside the gene matches: 5. The CDR3 spans 11 residues. CDR3 protein: CSVGAGGEAFF. The CDR3 DNA sequence: TGCAGCGTCGGGGCAGGGGGTGAAGCTTTCTTT.

With respect to this clonotype: The conserved phenylalanine or tryptophan is not found at the CDR3 terminus, so this likely reflects a read error. The rearrangement joins TRBV20-1 to TRBJ1-1; D possibly corresponds to TRBD1 (5 bases). The V end lost 6 bases, the J end lost 0 bases, and 14 bases lay between the germline ends. Germline CDR1 and CDR2: DFQATT and SNEGSKA (reference sequence). This CDR3 has 14 amino acids. CDR3 in amino acids: CSATIRGLNTEAFV. The CDR3 DNA sequence: TGCAGTGCCACCATCCGGGGGTTGAACACTGAAGCTTTCGTT.

This clonotype was seen a few times. J is TRBJ2-2 and V is TRBV27; 11 bases agree with TRBD1. The CDR3 runs 16 residues. V shed 2 bases, J shed 8 bases, and the junction held 7 bases outside the gene matches. From germline, CDR1 is MNHEY and CDR2 SMNVEV (reference sequence). The CDR3, as DNA: TGTGCCAGCAGTTTAGTAGCGGACAGGGGGCCGGGGGAGCTGTTTTTT. This translates into CASSLVADRGPGELFF.

Points on this clonotype: This sequence may be a read error, since a much larger clone differs from it by one base. The rearrangement links TRBV7-3 to TRBJ2-2; TRBD1 matches at 9 bases. Germline V CDR1 and CDR2: SGHTA, FQGTGA. The CDR3 extends over 16 amino acids. For the CDR3, the DNA is TGTGCCAGCAGCGTTGGGACAGGGACGAACACCGAGGAGCTGTTTTTT. This gives the protein CASSVGTGTNTEELFF.

Details on this clonotype: A read error is possible here, since a much larger clone lies one base away. The chain combines TRBV11-3 with TRBJ2-7; a possible D gene is TRBD2 (6 bases). The CDR3 loop spans 14 amino acids. Germline values: CDR1 SGHNT, CDR2 YENEEA. Trimming stripped 1 base from V and 5 bases from J, with 12 bases between. In DNA form, the CDR3 reads TGTGCCAGCAGCTTAGCTAGCGAAGCCAACGAGCAGTACTTC. Translated: CASSLASEANEQYF.

Comments on this clonotype: Just one base apart from a much larger clone, this may be a read error. The chain employs TRBV7-9 and TRBJ1-4; 7 positions match TRBD1. CDR3 size: 14 residues. Germline-derived CDR1 and CDR2 are SEHNR and FQNEAQ (reference sequence). The CDR3 nucleotides are TGTGCCAGCAGCTTAATTGACAGGGCTGAAGAACTGTTTTTT. It codes for CASSLIDRAEELFF.

As concerns this clonotype: A much larger clone sits a single nucleotide away, making a read error possible. The chain links TRBV7-2 to TRBJ2-3; the match to TRBD2 covers 13 bases. Germline V lookup: CDR1 SGHTA, CDR2 FQGNSA. This CDR3 has 17 residues. The junction had 7 bases not matched to a gene; V was cut back by 4 bases and J by 3 bases. This CDR3 reads CASSSRTSGGFTDTQYF. The CDR3 DNA follows: TGTGCCAGCAGCTCGAGGACTAGCGGGGGTTTTACAGATACGCAGTATTTT.

The rearrangement links TRBV6-2 or TRBV6-3 to TRBJ2-7; D not resolved. V was clipped by 11 bases and J by 6 bases, with 14 bases between them. The CDR3 is made up of 11 amino acids. Per germline, CDR1 MNHEY and CDR2 SVGEGT. As DNA, the CDR3 is TGTGCCTGCTCCTGGGGAAGCGAGCAGTACTTC. Translating gives CACSWGSEQYF.

The CDR3 region is CASSLGDGPRDTQYF. The CDR3 DNA reads TGTGCCAGCAGCTTAGGGGACGGACCGCGGGATACGCAGTATTTT. The gene calls are TRBV7-9 and TRBJ2-3; D could derive from TRBD1 or TRBD2 (5 bases each). The V end was cut by 1 base, the J end by 6 bases, with 14 bases between. CDR3 length: 15 residues. Germline V gene sequence: CDR1 SEHNR, CDR2 FQNEAQ (reference sequence).

About this clonotype: It may be a read error: a sequence one base away is much more abundant. The chain carries TRBV10-3 and TRBJ2-5, with D maybe TRBD2 (6 bases). V was shortened by 3 bases and J by 2 bases, with 10 bases between the two germline ends. The CDR3 is 14 amino acids. Germline assignment: CDR1 ENHRY and CDR2 SYGVKD. CDR3 region: CAISDGRGQETQYF. Written as DNA, the CDR3 is TGTGCCATCAGTGACGGACGGGGGCAAGAGACCCAGTACTTC.

This clonotype was detected only a few times. The chain has TRBV28 and TRBJ1-4; D is perhaps TRBD1 (6 bases). The CDR3 is made up of 14 amino acids. The germline V gene has CDR1 MDHEN and CDR2 SYDVKM. Trimming left V 7 bases short and J 8 bases short, with 17 bases between. CDR3 nucleotide sequence: TGTGCCAGCACCAAGACAGGTCCGAAGGAAAAACTGTTTTTT. Amino acid sequence: CASTKTGPKEKLFF.

This clonotype was observed many times. The chain uses TRBV7-8 and TRBJ2-6; D gene ambiguous. Germline V gene data show CDR1 as SGHVS and CDR2 as FQNEAQ. Trimming removed 8 bases at V and 2 bases at J, with 7 bases between. This CDR3 contains 13 residues. Here the CDR3 reads CASSEPGANVLTF. CDR3 nucleotides: TGTGCCAGCTCGGAACCTGGGGCCAACGTCCTGACTTTC.

This clonotype was counted between two and nine times. The chain recombines TRBV4-3 with TRBJ2-7; D unclear. The V gene lost 0 bases and the J gene lost 3 bases, with 9 bases spanning the gap. Germline lookup yields CDR1 LGHNA and CDR2 YSLEER. This CDR3 region has 14 residues. The CDR3 here is CASSQDMGSYEQYF. The CDR3, as DNA: TGCGCCAGCAGCCAAGATATGGGCAGCTACGAGCAGTACTTC.

This clonotype appeared many times. The chain links TRBV7-2 to TRBJ1-2, with 9 positions matching TRBD1. The germline V gene encodes CDR1 SGHTA and CDR2 FQGNSA. The CDR3 is 16 residues long. The V and J ends lost 5 bases and 3 bases, in that order; junction bases with no gene match: 10. The CDR3 reads CASSPGQGTYYYGYTF. DNA of the CDR3: TGTGCCAGCAGCCCCGGACAGGGGACATATTACTATGGCTACACCTTC.

The chain carries TRBV7-9 and TRBJ2-7, with D uncertain. Trimming left V 3 bases short and J 2 bases short, with 11 bases between. CDR3 length equals 14 residues. CDR1 and CDR2 from the germline V gene are SEHNR and FQNEAQ (reference sequence). In nucleotides, the CDR3 is TGTGCCAGCAGCTTGGGCCGGGCCCCCTACGAGCAGTACTTC. It specifies CASSLGRAPYEQYF. Full variable domain (remainder filled in from reference TRBV7-9 and TRBJ2-7): DTGVSQNPRHKITKRGQNVTFRCDPISEHNRLYWYRQTLGQGPEFLTYFQNEAQLEKSRLLSDRFSAERPKGSFSTLEIQRTEQGDSAMYLCASSLGRAPYEQYFGPGTRLTVT.

This clonotype was observed a few times. Being one base from a much bigger clone, this may be a read error. The chain couples TRBV12-3 or TRBV12-4 to TRBJ2-2, with D tentatively TRBD1 (6 bases). V was clipped by 2 bases and J by 4 bases, with 17 bases between them. The CDR3 contains 17 residues. CDR3 sequence reads: CASSLSKTGRSTGELFF. Written as DNA, the CDR3 is TGTGCCAGCAGTTTATCGAAAACAGGGAGAAGCACCGGGGAGCTGTTTTTT.

There are a few counts of this clonotype. CDR3 coding DNA: TGTGCCAGCAGCTTGGCCGGCGGGGGGGCTACAGATACGCAGTATTTT. This sequence encodes CASSLAGGGATDTQYF. This rearrangement joins TRBV5-5 to TRBJ2-3, with 9 bases aligning to TRBD2. Trimming cost V 0 bases and J 3 bases; bases outside gene matches: 5. The germline V gene has CDR1 SGHKS and CDR2 YYEKEE (reference sequence). The CDR3 has 16 residues.

A few counts support this clonotype. The junction departs from germline at one end; a sequencing error may be responsible. J is TRBJ2-2 and V is TRBV10-1; perhaps D is TRBD1 or TRBD2 (5 bases each). The germline V gene has CDR1 WNHNN and CDR2 SYGVQD (reference sequence). The CDR3 sequence is 14 residues long. CDR3 loop: CASSVTENTGELSF. The CDR3 DNA reads TGCGCCAGCAGCGTGACAGAGAACACCGGGGAGCTGTCTTTT.

This chain links TRBV4-3 with TRBJ2-7; tentatively, D is TRBD2 (5 bases). V lost 0 bases, J lost 2 bases, and 11 bases lay in between. CDR3 length: 15 residues. Germline V lookup: CDR1 LGHNA, CDR2 YSLEER. The DNA for the CDR3 is TGCGCCAGCAGCCAAGATCGTGGAGGCACCTACGAGCAGTACTTC. Amino acids: CASSQDRGGTYEQYF.

With respect to this clonotype: A single base separates this from a much larger clone, so it may be a read error. The chain employs TRBV30 and TRBJ1-1; D is unresolved. The CDR3 has 10 residues. Germline lookup yields CDR1 GTSNPN and CDR2 SVGIG (reference sequence). CDR3 amino acids: CAWRGTGAFF. CDR3 nucleotide sequence: TGTGCCTGGAGAGGCACTGGAGCTTTCTTT.